These 23 T cell receptor beta chains share one sample of origin, sequenced in a study of post-analysis software for immune sequencing data (dated by TCRdb to between 2014 and 2016). Summary of the overall study and its limitations: Significantly higher frequencies in patients than in controls were found for roughly 5 TRBV segments, including TRBV5-6, TRBV5-1 and TRBV20-1.

Receptors were amplified or captured by PCR. TCRdb records Illumina HiSeq 2500 as the sequencer. To reduce PCR and sequencing biases, unique molecular identifiers were built into the TCR beta cDNA libraries. TCRdb reworked the public reads: Q25 trimming with fastp, MiXCR clone assembly, productive beta chains retained. CDR3 protein duplicates are merged, each entry listing the most common genes and DNA. The sample table shows 650,000 to 900,000 distinct CDR3 sequences, and 46% are seen once. Clones ranked in the top ten supply around 4.7% of the sample. No cognate antigen is known for these TCRs. The sequencing input was blood. These receptors all come from a girl aged 5 to 17 with multiple sclerosis.

This chain joins TRBV20-1 and TRBJ2-3; D possibly corresponds to TRBD2 (6 bases). The V end lost 6 bases, the J end lost 1 base, and 11 bases lay between the germline ends. Germline V gene lookup returns CDR1 DFQATT and CDR2 SNEGSKA (reference sequence). This CDR3 region has 13 residues. DNA for the CDR3: TGCAGTGCATTCCCGGGGGGCACAGATACGCAGTATTTT. This gives the protein CSAFPGGTDTQYF.

The J gene is TRBJ2-3, the V gene TRBV9, with TRBD2 identical over 10 bases. The germline gives CDR1 SGDLS, CDR2 YYNGEE. Unmatched junction bases numbered 5, after V lost 0 bases and J lost 1 base. The CDR3 loop spans 17 amino acids. The CDR3 nucleotides read TGTGCCAGCAGCGTAGGGACCGGGACTAGCGGCACAGATACGCAGTATTTT. It encodes CASSVGTGTSGTDTQYF.

The chain links TRBV7-2 to TRBJ2-1; 13 bases are shared with TRBD2. The CDR3 extends over 15 amino acids. Germline lookup yields CDR1 SGHTA and CDR2 FQGNSA. With V trimmed by 3 bases and J by 9 bases, 5 bases remained unmatched. The CDR3 nucleotides read TGTGCCAGCAGCTTTGGGACTAGCGGGATCGGTGAGCAGTTCTTC. As protein: CASSFGTSGIGEQFF.

This clonotype showed up just a few times. This chain joins TRBV6-4 and TRBJ1-2; D gene ambiguous. CDR3 length: 13 residues. Germline V gene lookup returns CDR1 MRHNA and CDR2 SNTAGT. Trimming took 2 bases from V and 2 from J, leaving 6 bases between them. CDR3 nucleotide sequence: TGTGCCAGCAGTGACGCAGAGAACTATGGCTACACCTTC. Its translation is CASSDAENYGYTF.

The chain recombines TRBV19 with TRBJ2-1; D remains ambiguous. Per germline, CDR1 LNHDA and CDR2 SQIVND (reference sequence). The V end was cut by 3 bases, the J end by 2 bases, with 11 bases between. CDR3 length: 15 amino acids. Written as DNA, the CDR3 is TGTGCCAGTAGTATCGAGGCTACCACCTACAATGAGCAGTTCTTC. This sequence encodes CASSIEATTYNEQFF.

This clonotype occurred a few times. The chain has TRBV7-9 and TRBJ2-5, with D perhaps being TRBD1 or TRBD2 (5 bases each). CDR3 length: 12 residues. Trimming left V 6 bases short and J 3 bases short, with 8 bases between. CDR1 is SEHNR, CDR2 FQNEAQ, per germline (reference sequence). CDR3 amino acids: CASRQGEETQYF. The CDR3 DNA is TGTGCCAGCAGGCAGGGAGAAGAGACCCAGTACTTC.

This sequence joins TRBV7-9 and TRBJ2-4; D perhaps matches TRBD2 (6 bases). Germline V gene data show CDR1 as SEHNR and CDR2 as FQNEAQ (reference sequence). The CDR3 is made up of 16 amino acids. Trimming shortened V by 5 bases and J by 4 bases, and 18 bases separated the two germline ends. The CDR3 loop reads CASSEGREWGKNIQYF. The DNA of the CDR3 is TGTGCCAGCAGCGAGGGTCGGGAGTGGGGTAAAAACATTCAGTACTTC. Full variable domain (missing parts from reference TRBV7-9 and TRBJ2-4): DTGVSQNPRHKITKRGQNVTFRCDPISEHNRLYWYRQTLGQGPEFLTYFQNEAQLEKSRLLSDRFSAERPKGSFSTLEIQRTEQGDSAMYLCASSEGREWGKNIQYFGAGTRLSVL.

As DNA, the CDR3 is TGTGCCAGCAGCTGGGGGACAGTACCCTACGAGCAGTACTTC. It codes for CASSWGTVPYEQYF. V gene TRBV7-9 combines with J gene TRBJ2-7, with 7 bases that match TRBD1. V was pared by 4 bases and J by 2 bases, with 5 bases of the junction left unmatched. This CDR3 contains 14 residues. In germline, CDR1 is SEHNR, CDR2 FQNEAQ (reference sequence).

The table lists this clonotype with a few counts. The chain joins TRBV7-9 to TRBJ1-6; D not resolved. Germline lookup yields CDR1 SEHNR and CDR2 FQNEAQ (reference sequence). V was clipped by 2 bases and J by 6 bases, with 8 bases between them. The CDR3 has 14 residues. For the CDR3, the DNA is TGTGCCAGCAGCTTAACGCGGGCTAATTCACCCCTCCACTTT. Translation: CASSLTRANSPLHF.

This chain links TRBV12-3 or TRBV12-4 with TRBJ2-4, with D unresolved. The DNA end lines up better with TRBJ2-5; the J call may be wrong. The CDR3 extends over 15 amino acids. This chain's CDR3 is CASSDWDTAEKTQYF. Written as DNA, the CDR3 is TGTGCCAGCAGTGATTGGGATACTGCGGAGAAGACCCAGTACTTC.

V gene TRBV4-3 combines with J gene TRBJ2-7; weak D call: TRBD2 (6 bases). V was cut by 0 bases and J by 0 bases, with 15 bases left in between. The CDR3 totals 17 residues. CDR1 and CDR2 from the germline V gene are LGHNA and YSLEER. The CDR3 reads CASSQDSGDRHSYEQYF. The DNA of the CDR3 is TGCGCCAGCAGCCAAGATTCGGGAGATAGACACTCCTACGAGCAGTACTTC.

This clonotype has a handful of counts. V gene TRBV9 combines with J gene TRBJ2-3; D gene unclear. Germline V CDR1 and CDR2: SGDLS, YYNGEE. This CDR3 comprises 15 residues. V was trimmed by 4 bases and J by 0 bases, leaving 12 bases between them. CDR3: CASSPNGRSTDTQYF. For the CDR3, the DNA is TGTGCCAGCAGCCCCAACGGCCGGAGCACAGATACGCAGTATTTT.

This clonotype was recorded only once. The rearrangement uses TRBV7-2 and TRBJ1-2; weak D call: TRBD1 (5 bases). Germline CDR1 and CDR2: SGHTA and FQGNSA. This CDR3 has 15 residues. The ends were cut back, 6 bases at V and 1 base at J, with 15 bases in the middle. CDR3 amino acids: CASRTLPGRNYGYTF. CDR3 coding DNA: TGTGCCAGCAGGACGCTGCCGGGGCGTAACTATGGCTACACCTTC.

The J gene is TRBJ1-2, the V gene TRBV12-3 or TRBV12-4; no clear D gene. Trimming removed 3 bases at V and 8 bases at J, with 22 bases between. The CDR3 is 16 amino acids. This chain's CDR3 is CASSLSKHSALGGYTF. DNA for the CDR3: TGTGCCAGCAGTTTGAGTAAACACAGCGCGTTGGGGGGCTACACCTTC.

This clonotype has more than one count but fewer than ten. The chain links TRBV3-1 to TRBJ2-5; 8 bases align to TRBD1. The CDR3 is 17 residues long. CDR1 is LGHDT and CDR2 is YNNKEL in the germline V gene (reference sequence). J lost 4 bases, V lost 1 base, and 11 bases had no gene match. CDR3 nucleotides: TGTGCCAGCAGCCAAGCGGGGTCAGGGGGCCGTGGAGAGACCCAGTACTTC. It yields the protein CASSQAGSGGRGETQYF.

A few counts support this clonotype. The chain joins TRBV20-1 to TRBJ2-7; the match to TRBD1 covers 8 bases. Germline CDR1 DFQATT, CDR2 SNEGSKA (reference sequence). The CDR3 runs 14 residues. J lost 1 base, V lost 4 bases, and 6 bases had no gene match. DNA of the CDR3: TGCAGTGCTACCGGCCGGGACAGGTCCTACGAGCAGTACTTC. Translation: CSATGRDRSYEQYF.

The chain is built from TRBV11-2 and TRBJ2-5, with D unclear. The germline gives CDR1 SGHAT, CDR2 FQNNGV. The CDR3 runs to 14 residues. The V and J ends lost 5 bases and 4 bases respectively, with 14 bases between them. This CDR3 reads CASSTTLTAETQYF. CDR3 sequence (DNA): TGTGCCAGCAGCACGACCCTAACTGCAGAGACCCAGTACTTC. The full variable domain, completed using reference TRBV11-2 and TRBJ2-5, is EAGVAQSPRYKIIEKRQSVAFWCNPISGHATLYWYQQILGQGPKLLIQFQNNGVVDDSQLPKDRFSAERLKGVDSTLKIQPAKLEDSAVYLCASSTTLTAETQYFGPGTRLLVL.

This clonotype was observed a handful of times. The chain carries TRBV9 and TRBJ2-1; 9 bases fit TRBD2. The CDR3 length is 15 residues. V was clipped by 4 bases and J by 10 bases; unmatched bases: 12. Germline CDR1 SGDLS, CDR2 YYNGEE. The chain's CDR3 is CASSFGTSPEGEQFF. In nucleotides, the CDR3 is TGTGCCAGCAGCTTCGGGACTAGCCCGGAAGGAGAGCAGTTCTTC.

Only a few counts were recorded for this clonotype. The rearrangement links TRBV12-3 or TRBV12-4 to TRBJ1-1; 10 nucleotides match TRBD1. V lost 1 base, J lost 5 bases, and 10 bases stayed unmatched. The length of the CDR3 is 17 residues. The CDR3 loop reads CASSLGTGGVRGTEAFF. The CDR3, as DNA: TGTGCCAGCAGTTTAGGGACAGGGGGTGTTCGGGGGACTGAAGCTTTCTTT.

The table lists this clonotype with a count of one. A junction boundary mismatches the germline segment, possibly from a read error. This chain uses TRBV7-3 with TRBJ1-5, with D hard to call. From germline, CDR1 is SGHTA and CDR2 FQGTGA. The CDR3 has 18 residues. The CDR3 region has the DNA TGTGTCAGCAGCCCCCCCCCAAATAGGTCCTATAGCAATCAGCCCCAGCATTTT. Protein: CVSSPPPNRSYSNQPQHF.

This clonotype has a count of ten or more. The V and J genes are TRBV7-8 and TRBJ2-3; D might be TRBD2 (6 bases). Between the trimmed V and J ends, which lost 5 bases and 5 bases, there was a span of 23 bases. The V gene's germline CDR1 is SGHVS and CDR2 FQNEAQ. The CDR3 sequence is 17 residues long. The CDR3 DNA is TGTGCCAGCAGCGCTAGCACTAGCTCCTCGGGAGTAGATACGCAGTATTTT. Translating it yields CASSASTSSSGVDTQYF.

This clonotype appeared a single time. V is TRBV29-1 and J is TRBJ2-3, with no clear D. The CDR3 is 14 amino acids. The ends were cut back, 6 bases at V and 0 bases at J, with 13 bases in the middle. Germline V gene sequence: CDR1 SQVTM, CDR2 ANQGSEA. The CDR3 reads CSVARAASTDTQYF. CDR3 in DNA: TGCAGCGTGGCCCGGGCAGCCAGCACAGATACGCAGTATTTT.

This clonotype came up a few times. V is TRBV29-1 and J is TRBJ2-7; 12 nucleotides line up with TRBD1. CDR1 and CDR2 from the germline V gene are SQVTM and ANQGSEA. CDR3 length equals 16 residues. The J segment lost 2 bases and the V segment lost 3 bases, leaving 8 bases of the junction unmatched. This CDR3 is CSVEGQGAAGPYEQYF. In nucleotides, the CDR3 is TGCAGCGTTGAGGGACAGGGGGCAGCTGGCCCCTACGAGCAGTACTTC.